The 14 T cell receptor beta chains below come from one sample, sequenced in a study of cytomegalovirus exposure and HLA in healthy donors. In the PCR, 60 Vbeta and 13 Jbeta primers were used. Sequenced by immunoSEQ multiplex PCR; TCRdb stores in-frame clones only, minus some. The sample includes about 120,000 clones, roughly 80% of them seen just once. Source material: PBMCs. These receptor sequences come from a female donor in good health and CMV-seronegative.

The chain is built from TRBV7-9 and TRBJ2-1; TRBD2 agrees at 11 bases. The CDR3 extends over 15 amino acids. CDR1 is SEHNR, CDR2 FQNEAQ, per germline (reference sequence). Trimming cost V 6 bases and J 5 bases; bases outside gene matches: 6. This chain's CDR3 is CASSFRLAGNNEQFF. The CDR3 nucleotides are TGTGCCAGCAGTTTTCGACTAGCGGGGAACAATGAGCAGTTCTTC.

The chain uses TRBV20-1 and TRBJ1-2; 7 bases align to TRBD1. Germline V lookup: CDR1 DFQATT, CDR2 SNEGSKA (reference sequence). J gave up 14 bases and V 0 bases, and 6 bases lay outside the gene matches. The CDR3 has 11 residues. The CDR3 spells CSARETGRSTF. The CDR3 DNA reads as TGCAGTGCTAGAGAGACAGGGAGGTCTACCTTC.

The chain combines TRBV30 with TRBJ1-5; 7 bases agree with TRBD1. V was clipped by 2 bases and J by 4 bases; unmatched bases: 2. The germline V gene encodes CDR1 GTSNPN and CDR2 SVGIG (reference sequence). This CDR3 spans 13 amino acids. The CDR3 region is CAWSLGQNQPQHF. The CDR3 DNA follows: TGTGCCTGGAGTCTGGGACAGAATCAGCCCCAGCATTTT.

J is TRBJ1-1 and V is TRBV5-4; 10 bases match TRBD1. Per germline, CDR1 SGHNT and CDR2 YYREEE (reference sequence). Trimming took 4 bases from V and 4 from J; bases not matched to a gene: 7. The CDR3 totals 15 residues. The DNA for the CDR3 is TGTGCCAGCAGCCCCGACAGGGGGCGGAGCACTGAAGCTTTCTTT. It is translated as CASSPDRGRSTEAFF.

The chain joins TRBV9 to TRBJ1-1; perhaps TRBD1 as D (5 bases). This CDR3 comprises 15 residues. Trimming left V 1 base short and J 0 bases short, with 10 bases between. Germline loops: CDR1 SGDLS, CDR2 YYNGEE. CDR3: CASSVIGTMNTEAFF. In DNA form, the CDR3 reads TGTGCCAGCAGCGTAATTGGGACTATGAACACTGAAGCTTTCTTT.

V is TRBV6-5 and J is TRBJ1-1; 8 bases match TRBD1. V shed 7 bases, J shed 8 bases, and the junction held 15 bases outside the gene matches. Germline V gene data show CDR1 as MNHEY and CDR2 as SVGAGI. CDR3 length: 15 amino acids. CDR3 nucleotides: TGTGCCAGCAAGTTGGCCCCAGGGGGCAAACCGGAAGCTTTCTTT. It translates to CASKLAPGGKPEAFF.

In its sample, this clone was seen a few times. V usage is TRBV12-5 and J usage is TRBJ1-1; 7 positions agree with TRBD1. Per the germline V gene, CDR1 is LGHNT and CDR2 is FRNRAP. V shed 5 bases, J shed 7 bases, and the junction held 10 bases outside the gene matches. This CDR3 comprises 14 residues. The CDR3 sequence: CASGAHTGALEAFF. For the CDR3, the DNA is TGTGCTAGTGGTGCCCATACAGGGGCGCTTGAAGCTTTCTTT.

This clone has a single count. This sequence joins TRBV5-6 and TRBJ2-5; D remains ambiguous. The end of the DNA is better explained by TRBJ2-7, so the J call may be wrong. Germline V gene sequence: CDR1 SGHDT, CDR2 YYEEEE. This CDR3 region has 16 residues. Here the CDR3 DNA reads TGTGCCAGCAGCCGGGTGTGGCGGCTGAGCTCCTACGAGCAGTACTTC. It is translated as CASSRVWRLSSYEQYF.

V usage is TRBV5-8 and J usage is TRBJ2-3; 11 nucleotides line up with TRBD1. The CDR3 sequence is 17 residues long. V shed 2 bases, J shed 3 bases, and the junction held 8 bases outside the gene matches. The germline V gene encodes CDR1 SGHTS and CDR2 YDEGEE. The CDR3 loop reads CASSFVPGQGETDTQYF. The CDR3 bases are TGTGCCAGCAGCTTTGTGCCGGGACAGGGGGAAACAGATACGCAGTATTTT.

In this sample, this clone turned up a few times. The CDR3 sequence: CASSLDTSGELFF. In DNA, the CDR3 is TGTGCCAGCAGCTTAGATACTAGCGGGGAGCTGTTTTTT. J is TRBJ2-2 and V is TRBV7-9; D might be TRBD2 (5 bases). This CDR3 comprises 13 residues. Per the germline V gene, CDR1 is SEHNR and CDR2 is FQNEAQ (reference sequence). The ends were cut back, 1 base at V and 7 bases at J, with 7 bases in the middle.

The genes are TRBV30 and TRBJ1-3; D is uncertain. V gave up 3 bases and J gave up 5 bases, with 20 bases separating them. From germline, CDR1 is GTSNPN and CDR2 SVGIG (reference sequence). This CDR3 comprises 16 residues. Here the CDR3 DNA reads TGTGCCTGGAGGGAGGCCCCTACCAACAACCGAAACACCATATATTTT. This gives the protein CAWREAPTNNRNTIYF.

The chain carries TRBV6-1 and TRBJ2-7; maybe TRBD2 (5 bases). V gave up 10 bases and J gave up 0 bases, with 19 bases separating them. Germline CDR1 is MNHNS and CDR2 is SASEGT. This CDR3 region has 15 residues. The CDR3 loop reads CAIAEALLSSYEQYF. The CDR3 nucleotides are TGTGCCATCGCGGAGGCTTTATTAAGCTCCTACGAGCAGTACTTC.

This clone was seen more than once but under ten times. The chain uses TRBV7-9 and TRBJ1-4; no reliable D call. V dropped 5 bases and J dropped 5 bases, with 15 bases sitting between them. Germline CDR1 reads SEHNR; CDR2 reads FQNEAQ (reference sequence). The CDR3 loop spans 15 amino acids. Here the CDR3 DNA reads TGTGCCAGCAGCCCACACTCCGACGGGAATGAAAAACTGTTTTTT. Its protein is CASSPHSDGNEKLFF.

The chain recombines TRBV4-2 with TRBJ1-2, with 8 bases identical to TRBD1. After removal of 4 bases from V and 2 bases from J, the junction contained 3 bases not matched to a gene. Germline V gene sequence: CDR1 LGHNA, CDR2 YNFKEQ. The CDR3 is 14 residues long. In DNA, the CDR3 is TGTGCCAGCAGCCTCGACAGGGGCAACTATGGCTACACCTTC. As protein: CASSLDRGNYGYTF.